One T cell receptor (beta chain) is described in this entry. This sample stems from a study of blood T cells in healthy people across ages. Whole-study context: About one barcoded beta molecule per two T cells was captured by template switching.

Alongside a J-beta primer mix, a sample-barcoded 5' primer served in a second PCR lasting roughly 7 to 12 cycles. Every cDNA molecule bore a tag from a template-switch adaptor containing 12 random nucleotides. Each CDR3 protein is one row after TCRdb ran MiXCR on the 5' RACE reads. Of around 690,000 distinct CDR3 sequences in the sample, 58% were seen once. The germline V gene has CDR1 KGHSH and CDR2 LQKENI. J gave up 1 base and V 5 bases, and 5 bases lay outside the gene matches. CDR3 length: 14 residues. This chain uses TRBV18 with TRBJ2-7; 7 bases align to TRBD1. Input material: blood. The source of this sequence is a man aged 60 to 69 in good health. CDR3 in amino acids: CASSARTGSYEQYF. The CDR3, as DNA: TGTGCCAGCTCAGCTAGGACAGGTTCCTACGAGCAGTACTTC.